A single sample gave rise to the 3 T cell receptor beta chains below, sequenced in a study of blood T cell repertoires in COVID-19. Only in-frame clones appear in the TCRdb table, and some are missing; sequencing was by immunoSEQ multiplex PCR. Among tens of thousands of clones listed, around 87% were seen once. Sequenced input: peripheral blood. The receptors were gathered from a man aged 35 to 55 with COVID-19, enrolled during active disease.

The chain has TRBV2 and TRBJ1-2; 8 positions agree with TRBD1. CDR3 length: 16 residues. CDR1 is SNHLY, CDR2 FYNNEI, per germline. Trimming cost V 8 bases and J 1 base; bases outside gene matches: 12. CDR3 protein: CASRRKGGQDNYGYTF. DNA of the CDR3: TGTGCCAGCCGCCGAAAGGGGGGACAGGATAACTATGGCTACACCTTC.

V usage is TRBV3-1 (or the pseudogene TRBV3-2) and J usage is TRBJ2-2; 8 bases fit TRBD1. The ends lost 3 bases at V and 6 bases at J; junction bases unmatched: 0. The CDR3 consists of 13 residues. Germline V CDR1 and CDR2: LGHDT, YNNKEL (reference sequence). The CDR3 coding sequence is TGTGCCAGCAGCCAGACAGGGGCCGGGGAGCTGTTTTTT. Encoded protein: CASSQTGAGELFF.

V usage is TRBV10-3 and J usage is TRBJ2-3; maybe TRBD2 (6 bases). Germline V gives CDR1 ENHRY, CDR2 SYGVKD. The CDR3 extends over 14 amino acids. The V end was cut by 6 bases, the J end by 0 bases, with 10 bases between. This CDR3 reads CAISSGVSTDTQYF. The CDR3 DNA is TGTGCCATCAGCTCGGGGGTTAGCACAGATACGCAGTATTTT.